This TCR beta chain was captured in a study of shared clonotypes between healthy human individuals. Study-level information: Three CD4 naive, three CD4 memory, two CD8 naive and one CD8 memory plate were used per donor.

Naive CD4+ cells were CD45RA-selected; the remaining cells were memory. Of note for this clone: The antigen is undetermined.

Sequencing was performed with immunoSEQ multiplex PCR; in TCRdb, only in-frame clones are kept and a portion is missing. The sample consists of more than 1.2 million clones, 98% to 99% of them appearing once. Germline assignment: CDR1 WNHNN and CDR2 SYGVQD (reference sequence). This CDR3 region has 11 residues. V dropped 8 bases and J dropped 6 bases, with 7 bases sitting between them. Findings and caveats of the study: Non-shared clonotypes had lower generation probabilities than clonotypes shared by all four sorted-subset donors. Researchers found naive subsets generally carried larger estimated richness than memory subsets.

The clonotype comes from a man aged 30-40 years in good health. The genes are TRBV10-1 and TRBJ2-2; D not certain. The sequenced material came from naive CD4+ T cells sorted from blood. Subset of the sample: CD45RA+ positively selected. This chain's CDR3 is CASGISGELFF. DNA for the CDR3: TGCGCCAGCGGGATCTCCGGGGAGCTGTTTTTT.